Here is one T cell receptor beta chain with its context. The sample belongs to a study of regulatory and conventional T cells in RAG deficiency. The sorted conventional CD4+ T cells were CD25-low and CD127-high, with genomic DNA sequenced. Clones were sequenced by immunoSEQ multiplex PCR, and TCRdb holds only the in-frame ones, with some missing. This table holds approximately 21,000 clones, almost 96% found once. These data also formed part of another study, on regulatory T cells. That report notes: The PCR used 52 TRBV and 13 TRBJ primers.

The material sequenced was CD25- CD4+ T cells sorted from blood. The TCR comes from a human donor in good health.

The CDR3 reads CASSDSQGASPLHF. The CDR3 nucleotides read TGTGCCAGCAGTGACTCGCAGGGGGCTTCACCCCTCCACTTT. The chain is built from TRBV6-4 and TRBJ1-6; the match to TRBD1 covers 8 bases. Germline-derived CDR1 and CDR2 are MRHNA and SNTAGT. The CDR3 covers 14 residues. V shed 0 bases, J shed 9 bases, and the junction held 1 base outside the gene matches.